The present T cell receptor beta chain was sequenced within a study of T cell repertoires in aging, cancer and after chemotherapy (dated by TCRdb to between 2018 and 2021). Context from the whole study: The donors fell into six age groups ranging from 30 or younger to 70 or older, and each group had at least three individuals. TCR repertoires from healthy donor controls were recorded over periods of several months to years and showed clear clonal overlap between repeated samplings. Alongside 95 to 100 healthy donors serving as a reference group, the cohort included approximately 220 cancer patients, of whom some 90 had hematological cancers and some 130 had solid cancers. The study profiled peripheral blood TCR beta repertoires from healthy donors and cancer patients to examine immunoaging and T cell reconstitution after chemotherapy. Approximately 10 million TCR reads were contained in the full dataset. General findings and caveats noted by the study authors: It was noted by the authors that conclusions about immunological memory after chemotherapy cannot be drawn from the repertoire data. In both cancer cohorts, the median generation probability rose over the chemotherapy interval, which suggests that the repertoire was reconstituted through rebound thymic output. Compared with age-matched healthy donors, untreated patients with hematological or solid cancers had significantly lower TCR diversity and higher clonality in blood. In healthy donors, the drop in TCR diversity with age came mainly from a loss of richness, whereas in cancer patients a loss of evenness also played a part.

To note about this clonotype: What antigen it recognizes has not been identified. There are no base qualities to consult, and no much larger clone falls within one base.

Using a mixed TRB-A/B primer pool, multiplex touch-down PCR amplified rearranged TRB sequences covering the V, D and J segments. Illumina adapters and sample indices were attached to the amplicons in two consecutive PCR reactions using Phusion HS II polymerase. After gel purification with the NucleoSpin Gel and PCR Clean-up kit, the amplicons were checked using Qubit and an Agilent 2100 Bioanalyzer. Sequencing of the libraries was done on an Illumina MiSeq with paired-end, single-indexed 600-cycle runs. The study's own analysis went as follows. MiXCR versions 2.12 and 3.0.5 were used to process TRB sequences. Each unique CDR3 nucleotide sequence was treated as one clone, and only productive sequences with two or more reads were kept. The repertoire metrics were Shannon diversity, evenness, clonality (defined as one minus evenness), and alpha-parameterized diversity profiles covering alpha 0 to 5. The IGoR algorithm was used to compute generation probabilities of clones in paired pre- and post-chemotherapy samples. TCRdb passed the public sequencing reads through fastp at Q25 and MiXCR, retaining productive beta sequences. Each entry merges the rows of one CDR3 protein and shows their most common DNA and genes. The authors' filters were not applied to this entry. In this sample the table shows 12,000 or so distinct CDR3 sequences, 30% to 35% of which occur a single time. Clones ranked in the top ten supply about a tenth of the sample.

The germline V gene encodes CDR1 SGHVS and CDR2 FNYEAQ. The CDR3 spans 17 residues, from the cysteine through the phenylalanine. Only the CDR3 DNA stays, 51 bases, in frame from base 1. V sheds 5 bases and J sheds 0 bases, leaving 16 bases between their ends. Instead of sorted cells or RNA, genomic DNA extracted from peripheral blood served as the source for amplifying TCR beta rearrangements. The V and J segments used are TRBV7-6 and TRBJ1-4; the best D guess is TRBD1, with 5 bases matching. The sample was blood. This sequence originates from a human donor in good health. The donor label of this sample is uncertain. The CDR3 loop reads CASSQANRFATNEKLFF. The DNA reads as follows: TGTGCCAGCAGCCAAGCGAACAGGTTTGCAACTAATGAAAAACTGTTTTTT.